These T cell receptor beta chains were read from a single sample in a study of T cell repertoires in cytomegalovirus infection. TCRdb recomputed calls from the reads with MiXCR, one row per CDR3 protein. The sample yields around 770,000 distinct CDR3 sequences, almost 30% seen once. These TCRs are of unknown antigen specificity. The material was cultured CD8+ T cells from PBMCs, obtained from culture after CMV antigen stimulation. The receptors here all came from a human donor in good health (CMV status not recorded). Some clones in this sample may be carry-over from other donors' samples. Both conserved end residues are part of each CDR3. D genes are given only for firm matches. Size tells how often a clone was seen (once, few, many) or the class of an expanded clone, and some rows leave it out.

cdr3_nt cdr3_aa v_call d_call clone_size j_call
TGTGCCATCAGTGGCAGACTAGCCCATGAGCAGTTCTTC CAISGRLAHEQFF TRBV10-3 TRBD2 - TRBJ2-1
TGTGCCAGCAGTTTTCGGGGGGACAGGTCAAATTCACCCCTCCACTTT CASSFRGDRSNSPLHF TRBV27 TRBD1 few TRBJ1-6
TGTGCCACCTTGAGGGGCAATGAGCAGTTCTTC CATLRGNEQFF TRBV27 - - TRBJ2-1
TGCGCCAGCAGCCAAGAGCCAGTTACTAACTATGGCTACACCTTC CASSQEPVTNYGYTF TRBV4-1 - - TRBJ1-2
TGTGCCAGCAGCTTTAGCCGAAGGGCATTTGAAGCTTTCTTT CASSFSRRAFEAFF TRBV7-2 - many TRBJ1-1
TGTGCCAGCAGCTTCCGGACAGGGCGGCATCAGCCCCAGCATTTT CASSFRTGRHQPQHF TRBV7-8 TRBD1 - TRBJ1-5
TGTGCCAGTAGTCCGCTCGGTGACGGAGTTGGTAGTGGTAACTATGGCTACACCTTC CASSPLGDGVGSGNYGYTF TRBV19 - - TRBJ1-2
TGTGCCAGCATCGCGGTGGTACCGGGGGCGCAAAAAGGCTACACCTTC CASIAVVPGAQKGYTF TRBV7-3 - - TRBJ1-2
TGTGCCAGCAGCTTAGTTCGGGAATCCTACACCTTC CASSLVRESYTF TRBV7-4 - - TRBJ1-2
TGTGCCAGTAGTCCCTCAGGGAGGACAGGGGATGGCTACACCTTC CASSPSGRTGDGYTF TRBV19 TRBD1 few TRBJ1-2
TGTGCCAGCAGTTACCCGGACAGGAGGTACAATGAGCAGTTCTTC CASSYPDRRYNEQFF TRBV6-6 TRBD1 - TRBJ2-1
TGTGCCAGCAGTTTATCGACCGGGACAGGATACTATGGCTACACCTTC CASSLSTGTGYYGYTF TRBV27 TRBD1 - TRBJ1-2
TGTGCCAGCAGCGGAGGGTTCTACACCTTC CASSGGFYTF TRBV7-2 - many TRBJ1-2
TGTGCCAGCAGCCCTTCAGCTAGCTCCTACAATGAGCAGTTCTTC CASSPSASSYNEQFF TRBV7-6 - many TRBJ2-1
TGTGCCAGCAGCGCCCGGGGCCCTTTCCCAAGCACAGATACGCAGTATTTT CASSARGPFPSTDTQYF TRBV7-9 - - TRBJ2-3
TGCGCCAGCAGCCCTCAGGGGACTTCACCCCTCCACTTT CASSPQGTSPLHF TRBV4-1 - few TRBJ1-6
TGTGCCAGCAGCTTAACGGGGCAGTCTGCCGGGGAGCTGTTTTTT CASSLTGQSAGELFF TRBV6-2/TRBV6-3 - few TRBJ2-2
TGTGCCAGCAGTTACTCGGTTTACAATGAGCAGTTCTTC CASSYSVYNEQFF TRBV6-5 - - TRBJ2-1
TGTGCCAGCAGGACCGGGTTGGCCACTGAAGCTTTCTTT CASRTGLATEAFF TRBV27 - - TRBJ1-1
TGTGCCAGCGGTATAGCTAACTATGGCTACACCTTC CASGIANYGYTF TRBV6-6 - - TRBJ1-2